These T cell receptor beta chains were read from a single sample in a study of shared T cell receptors in the human thymus. TCRdb keeps only in-frame clones here, not all; method: immunoSEQ multiplex PCR. Of about 380,000 clones listed, just under 95% are singletons. Sequencing input: thymocytes. The receptors derive from a human donor. Each CDR3 is given with its conserved first and last residue. Each record gives: V gene, J gene, clone size, CDR3 protein. Not all rows give a size; the values are once, few, many and, for expanded clones, a class.

v_call: TRBV27; j_call: TRBJ1-5; clone_size: once; cdr3_aa: CASSNLQAPPGQHSKNQPQHF
v_call: TRBV9; j_call: TRBJ1-3; clone_size: NA; cdr3_aa: CASSLYEGGSGNTIYF
v_call: TRBV10-3; j_call: TRBJ2-7; clone_size: once; cdr3_aa: CAISEPFEGREYEQYF
v_call: TRBV25-1; j_call: TRBJ1-4; clone_size: NA; cdr3_aa: CASSHPGQGAREKLFF
v_call: TRBV30; j_call: TRBJ2-5; clone_size: NA; cdr3_aa: CAAGLAGRIETQYF
v_call: TRBV27; j_call: TRBJ2-7; clone_size: NA; cdr3_aa: CASSGGGGTYEQYF
v_call: TRBV30; j_call: TRBJ1-4; clone_size: NA; cdr3_aa: CAWSAGTGGWEKLFF
v_call: TRBV28; j_call: TRBJ2-7; clone_size: NA; cdr3_aa: CASSPDPSGTSEQYF
v_call: TRBV15; j_call: TRBJ1-4; clone_size: NA; cdr3_aa: CATSRIHRQAYNEKLFF
v_call: TRBV2; j_call: TRBJ1-5; clone_size: NA; cdr3_aa: CASWAGLFGNQPQHF
v_call: TRBV19; j_call: TRBJ2-5; clone_size: NA; cdr3_aa: CASSPGYSPGETQYF
v_call: TRBV7-2; j_call: TRBJ2-7; clone_size: NA; cdr3_aa: CASSLFYRGIVYEQYF
v_call: TRBV5-4; j_call: TRBJ2-1; clone_size: NA; cdr3_aa: CASSLPGTTLTTEQFF
v_call: TRBV7-9; j_call: TRBJ2-7; clone_size: NA; cdr3_aa: CASSLSWTGTYEQYF
v_call: TRBV13; j_call: TRBJ1-2; clone_size: NA; cdr3_aa: CASSSVSWVDGYTF
v_call: TRBV6-5; j_call: TRBJ1-1; clone_size: NA; cdr3_aa: CASSLDSDTEAFF
v_call: TRBV9; j_call: TRBJ2-2; clone_size: NA; cdr3_aa: CASSALGSRTSVNTGELFF
v_call: TRBV5-4; j_call: TRBJ1-2; clone_size: NA; cdr3_aa: CASSGLMTGPYGYTF
v_call: TRBV9; j_call: TRBJ2-2; clone_size: NA; cdr3_aa: CASSVIQTSGDTGELFF
v_call: TRBV7-9; j_call: TRBJ2-6; clone_size: NA; cdr3_aa: CASSLKTGRSGANVLTF
v_call: TRBV7-9; j_call: TRBJ2-2; clone_size: NA; cdr3_aa: CASPRTGGAAGELFF
v_call: TRBV5-4; j_call: TRBJ2-7; clone_size: NA; cdr3_aa: CASSLSPYSYEQYF
v_call: TRBV9; j_call: NA; clone_size: NA; cdr3_aa: CASSVNLDAYEQYF
v_call: TRBV27; j_call: TRBJ2-7; clone_size: NA; cdr3_aa: CASSPLRGRYYEQYF
v_call: TRBV19; j_call: TRBJ2-2; clone_size: NA; cdr3_aa: CASSSVDGSTGELFF
v_call: TRBV9; j_call: TRBJ2-3; clone_size: few; cdr3_aa: CASSVGTSGRGDTQYF
v_call: TRBV7-8; j_call: TRBJ2-4; clone_size: NA; cdr3_aa: CASTPGLAEAKNIQYF
v_call: TRBV19; j_call: TRBJ2-3; clone_size: NA; cdr3_aa: CASSITSGSTDTQYF
v_call: TRBV5-5; j_call: TRBJ1-2; clone_size: NA; cdr3_aa: CASKGYGYTF
v_call: TRBV4-3; j_call: TRBJ2-5; clone_size: NA; cdr3_aa: CASSQDFQGGRGETQYF
v_call: TRBV11-2; j_call: TRBJ2-7; clone_size: NA; cdr3_aa: CASNLRLSYEQYF
v_call: TRBV25-1; j_call: TRBJ2-3; clone_size: NA; cdr3_aa: CASSDPRIEGRAVDTQYF
v_call: TRBV5-5; j_call: TRBJ2-5; clone_size: NA; cdr3_aa: CARDVWETQYF
v_call: TRBV18; j_call: TRBJ2-1; clone_size: NA; cdr3_aa: CASSPPLAGRNEQFF
v_call: TRBV15; j_call: NA; clone_size: NA; cdr3_aa: CATSRVERDNSSYEQYF
v_call: TRBV25-1; j_call: TRBJ1-1; clone_size: NA; cdr3_aa: CASSEEGINTEAFF
v_call: TRBV7-9; j_call: TRBJ2-1; clone_size: NA; cdr3_aa: CASSPRTRGNEQFF
v_call: TRBV5-1; j_call: TRBJ2-7; clone_size: NA; cdr3_aa: CASRLRVEREQYF
v_call: TRBV9; j_call: TRBJ2-5; clone_size: NA; cdr3_aa: CASSLLSGRARETQYF
v_call: TRBV20-1; j_call: TRBJ2-7; clone_size: NA; cdr3_aa: CSAPGSREQYF
v_call: TRBV5-5; j_call: TRBJ2-5; clone_size: NA; cdr3_aa: CASSPVVETQYF
v_call: TRBV28; j_call: TRBJ2-7; clone_size: NA; cdr3_aa: CASSRNRNRKIYEQYF
v_call: TRBV25-1; j_call: TRBJ2-2; clone_size: NA; cdr3_aa: CASSSGQGNTGELFF
v_call: TRBV4-2; j_call: TRBJ2-1; clone_size: once; cdr3_aa: CASSQTSGPYNEQFF
v_call: TRBV19; j_call: TRBJ2-2; clone_size: once; cdr3_aa: CASSPRDPSLGELFF
v_call: TRBV29-1; j_call: TRBJ2-1; clone_size: NA; cdr3_aa: CSVEGVVHGTYNEQFF
v_call: TRBV19; j_call: TRBJ1-2; clone_size: NA; cdr3_aa: CASTPPGANSSNYGYTF
v_call: TRBV15; j_call: TRBJ2-3; clone_size: NA; cdr3_aa: CATSRDRTGDLTDTQYF
v_call: TRBV4-3; j_call: TRBJ2-3; clone_size: once; cdr3_aa: CASSQATGGATDTQYF